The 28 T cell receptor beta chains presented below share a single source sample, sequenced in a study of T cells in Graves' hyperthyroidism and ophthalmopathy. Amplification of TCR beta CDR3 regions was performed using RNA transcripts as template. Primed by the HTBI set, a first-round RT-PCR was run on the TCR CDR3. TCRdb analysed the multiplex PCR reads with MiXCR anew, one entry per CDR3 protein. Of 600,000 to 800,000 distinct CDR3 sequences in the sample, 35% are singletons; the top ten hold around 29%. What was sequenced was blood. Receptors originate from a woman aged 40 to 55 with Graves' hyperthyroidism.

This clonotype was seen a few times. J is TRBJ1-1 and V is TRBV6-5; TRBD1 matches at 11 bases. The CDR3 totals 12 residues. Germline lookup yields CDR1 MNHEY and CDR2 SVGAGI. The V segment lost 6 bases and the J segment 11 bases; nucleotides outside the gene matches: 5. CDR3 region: CASSRDRGKAFF. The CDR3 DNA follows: TGTGCCAGCAGCCGGGACAGGGGGAAGGCTTTCTTT.

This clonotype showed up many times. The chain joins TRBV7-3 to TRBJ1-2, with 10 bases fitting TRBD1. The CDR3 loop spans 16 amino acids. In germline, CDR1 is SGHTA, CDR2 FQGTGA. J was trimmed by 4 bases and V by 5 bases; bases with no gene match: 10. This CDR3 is CASSRTGGPGSYGYTF. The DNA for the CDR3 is TGTGCCAGCAGCCGGACAGGGGGGCCGGGAAGCTATGGCTACACCTTC.

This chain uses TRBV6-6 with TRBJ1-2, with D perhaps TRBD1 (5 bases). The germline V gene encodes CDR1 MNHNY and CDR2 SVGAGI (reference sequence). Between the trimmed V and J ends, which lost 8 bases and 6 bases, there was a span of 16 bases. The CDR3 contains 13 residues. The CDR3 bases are TGTGCCAGCGGGCTTGGGGGGTTTGATGGCTACACCTTC. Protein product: CASGLGGFDGYTF.

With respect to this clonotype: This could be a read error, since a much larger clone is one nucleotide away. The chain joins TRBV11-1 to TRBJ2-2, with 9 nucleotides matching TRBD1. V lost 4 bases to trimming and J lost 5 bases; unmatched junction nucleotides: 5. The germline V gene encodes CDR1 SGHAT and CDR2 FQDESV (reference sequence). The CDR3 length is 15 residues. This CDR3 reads CASSSDRGWTGELFF. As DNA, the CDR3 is TGTGCCAGCAGCTCGGACAGGGGCTGGACCGGGGAGCTGTTTTTT.

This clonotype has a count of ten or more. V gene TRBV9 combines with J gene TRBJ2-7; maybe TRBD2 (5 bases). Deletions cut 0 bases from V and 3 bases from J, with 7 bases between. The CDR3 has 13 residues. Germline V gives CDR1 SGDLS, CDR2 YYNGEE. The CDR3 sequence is CASSVAGNYEQYF. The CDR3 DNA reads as TGTGCCAGCAGCGTAGCCGGGAACTACGAGCAGTACTTC.

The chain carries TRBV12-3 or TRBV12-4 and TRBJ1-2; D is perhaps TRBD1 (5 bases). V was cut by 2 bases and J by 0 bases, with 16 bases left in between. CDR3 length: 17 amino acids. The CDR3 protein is CASSLRQGISTNYGYTF. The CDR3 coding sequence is TGTGCCAGCAGTTTACGGCAGGGCATTTCCACTAACTATGGCTACACCTTC.

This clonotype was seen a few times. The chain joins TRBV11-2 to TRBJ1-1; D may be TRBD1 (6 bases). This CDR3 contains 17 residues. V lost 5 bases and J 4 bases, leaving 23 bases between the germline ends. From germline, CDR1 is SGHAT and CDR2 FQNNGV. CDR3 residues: CASSPRWGAVGLTEAFF. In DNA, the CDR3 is TGTGCCAGCAGCCCCCGGTGGGGGGCCGTTGGGCTCACTGAAGCTTTCTTT.

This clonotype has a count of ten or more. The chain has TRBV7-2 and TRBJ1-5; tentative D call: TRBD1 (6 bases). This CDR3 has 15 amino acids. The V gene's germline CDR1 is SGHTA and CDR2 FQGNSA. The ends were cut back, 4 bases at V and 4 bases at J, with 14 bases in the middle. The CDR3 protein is CASSSTGMGNQPQHF. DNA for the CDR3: TGTGCCAGCAGCTCCACAGGGATGGGAAATCAGCCCCAGCATTTT.

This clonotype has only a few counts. For the CDR3, the DNA is TGCGCCAGCAGCCAAGATTATCGGATCTACGCGAACACCGGGGAGCTGTTTTTT. It specifies CASSQDYRIYANTGELFF. The rearrangement links TRBV4-3 to TRBJ2-2; D call uncertain. The germline V and J ends were trimmed by 0 bases and 0 bases, with 14 bases remaining between them. Germline V CDR1 and CDR2: LGHNA, YSLEER. The CDR3 is 18 amino acids.

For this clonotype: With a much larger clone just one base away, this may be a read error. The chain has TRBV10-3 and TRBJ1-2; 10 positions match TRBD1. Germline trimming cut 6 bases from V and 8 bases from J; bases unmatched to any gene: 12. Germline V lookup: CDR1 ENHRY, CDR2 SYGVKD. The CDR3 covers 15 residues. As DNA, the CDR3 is TGTGCCATCAGCCCTACGATTGGGACAGGGGAAGGCTACACCTTC. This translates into CAISPTIGTGEGYTF.

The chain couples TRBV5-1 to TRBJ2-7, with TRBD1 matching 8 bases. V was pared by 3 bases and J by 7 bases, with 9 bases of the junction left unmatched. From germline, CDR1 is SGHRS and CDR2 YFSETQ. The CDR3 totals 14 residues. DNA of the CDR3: TGCGCCAGCAGCTACACAGGGGGGTACAATGAGCAGTACTTC. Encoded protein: CASSYTGGYNEQYF.

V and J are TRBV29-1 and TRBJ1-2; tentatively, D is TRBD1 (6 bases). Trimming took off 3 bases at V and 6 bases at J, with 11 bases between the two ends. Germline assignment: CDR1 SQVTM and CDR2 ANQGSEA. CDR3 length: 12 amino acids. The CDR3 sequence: CSVEAGADGYTF. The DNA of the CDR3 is TGCAGCGTTGAGGCAGGGGCCGATGGCTACACCTTC.

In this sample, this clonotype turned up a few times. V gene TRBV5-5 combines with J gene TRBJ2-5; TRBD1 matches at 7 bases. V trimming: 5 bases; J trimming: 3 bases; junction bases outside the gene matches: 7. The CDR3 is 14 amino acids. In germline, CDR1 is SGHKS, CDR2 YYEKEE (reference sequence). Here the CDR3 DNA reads TGTGCCAGCAGTCACAGGGGTAGGGAAGAGACCCAGTACTTC. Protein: CASSHRGREETQYF.

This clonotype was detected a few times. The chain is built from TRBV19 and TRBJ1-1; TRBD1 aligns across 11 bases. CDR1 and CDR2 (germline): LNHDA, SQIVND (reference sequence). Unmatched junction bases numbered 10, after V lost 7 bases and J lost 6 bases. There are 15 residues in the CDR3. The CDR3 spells CASTEGQGVWSEAFF. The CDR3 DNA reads TGTGCCAGTACCGAGGGACAGGGGGTCTGGTCTGAAGCTTTCTTT. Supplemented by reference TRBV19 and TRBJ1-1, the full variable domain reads DGGITQSPKYLFRKEGQNVTLSCEQNLNHDAMYWYRQDPGQGLRLIYYSQIVNDFQKGDIAEGYSVSREKKESFPLTVTSAQKNPTAFYLCASTEGQGVWSEAFFGQGTRLTVV.

CDR3 in amino acids: CASSLMTNEKLFF. Here the CDR3 DNA reads TGTGCCAGCAGTCTCATGACTAATGAAAAACTGTTTTTT. This rearrangement joins TRBV27 to TRBJ1-4; the D is unclear. Trimming removed 5 bases at V and 2 bases at J, with 6 bases between. CDR1 and CDR2 (germline): MNHEY, SMNVEV (reference sequence). The CDR3 is 13 amino acids.

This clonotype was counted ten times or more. The CDR3 region is CASSPLGNTIYF. The CDR3 DNA is TGTGCCAGCAGCCCGTTAGGAAACACCATATATTTT. The chain uses TRBV2 and TRBJ1-3; D not resolved. Trimming cost V 6 bases and J 4 bases, with 7 bases left between them. The CDR3 spans 12 residues. Germline CDR1 reads SNHLY; CDR2 reads FYNNEI. The full variable domain, with the rest looked up from reference TRBV2 and TRBJ1-3, is EPEVTQTPSHQVTQMGQEVILRCVPISNHLYFYWYRQILGQKVEFLVSFYNNEISEKSEIFDDQFSVERPDGSNFTLKIRSTKLEDSAMYFCASSPLGNTIYFGEGSWLTVV.

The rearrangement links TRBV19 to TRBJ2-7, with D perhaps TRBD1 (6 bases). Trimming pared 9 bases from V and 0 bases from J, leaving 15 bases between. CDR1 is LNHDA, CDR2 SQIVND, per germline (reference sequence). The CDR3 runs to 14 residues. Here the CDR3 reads CASTRDTHSYEQYF. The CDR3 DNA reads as TGTGCCAGCACCCGGGACACCCACTCCTACGAGCAGTACTTC. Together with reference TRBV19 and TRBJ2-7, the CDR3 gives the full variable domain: DGGITQSPKYLFRKEGQNVTLSCEQNLNHDAMYWYRQDPGQGLRLIYYSQIVNDFQKGDIAEGYSVSREKKESFPLTVTSAQKNPTAFYLCASTRDTHSYEQYFGPGTRLTVT.

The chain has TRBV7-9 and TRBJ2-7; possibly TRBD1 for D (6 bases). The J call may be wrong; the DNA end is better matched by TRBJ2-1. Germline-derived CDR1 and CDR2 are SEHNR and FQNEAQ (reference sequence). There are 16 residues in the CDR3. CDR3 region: CASSLVVGAFTDEQFF. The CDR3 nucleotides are TGTGCCAGCAGCTTAGTAGTGGGGGCCTTCACGGATGAGCAGTTCTTC.

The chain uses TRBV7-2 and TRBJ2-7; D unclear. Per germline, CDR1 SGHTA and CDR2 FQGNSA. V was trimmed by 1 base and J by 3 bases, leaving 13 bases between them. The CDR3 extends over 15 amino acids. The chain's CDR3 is CASSLGPELIYEQYF. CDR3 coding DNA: TGTGCCAGCAGCTTAGGTCCAGAATTAATCTACGAGCAGTACTTC.

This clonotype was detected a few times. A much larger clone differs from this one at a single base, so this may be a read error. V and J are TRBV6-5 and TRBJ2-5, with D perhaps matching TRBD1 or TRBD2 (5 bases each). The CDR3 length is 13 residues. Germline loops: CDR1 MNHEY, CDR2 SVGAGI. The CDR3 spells CASTKGRQEAQYF. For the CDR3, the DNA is TGTGCCAGCACCAAGGGACGGCAAGAGGCCCAGTACTTC.

CDR3 nucleotides: TGCAGCGTTGATCCAGGAAACACAGATACGCAGTATTTT. Amino acids: CSVDPGNTDTQYF. J is TRBJ2-3 and V is TRBV29-1; no clear D gene. Germline CDR1 is SQVTM and CDR2 is ANQGSEA. V was cut by 3 bases and J by 2 bases, with 9 bases left in between. The CDR3 sequence is 13 residues long.

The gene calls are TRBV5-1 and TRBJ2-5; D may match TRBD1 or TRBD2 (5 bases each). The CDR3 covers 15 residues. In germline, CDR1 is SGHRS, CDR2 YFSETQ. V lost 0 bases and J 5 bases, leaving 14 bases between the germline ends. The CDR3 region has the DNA TGCGCCAGCAGCTTGGAAGTGTGGGGACGGGAGACCCAGTACTTC. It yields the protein CASSLEVWGRETQYF.

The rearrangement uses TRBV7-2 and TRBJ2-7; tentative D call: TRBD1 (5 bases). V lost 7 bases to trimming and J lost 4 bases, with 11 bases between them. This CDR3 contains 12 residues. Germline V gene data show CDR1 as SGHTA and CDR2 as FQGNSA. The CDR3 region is CASNDRKYEQYF. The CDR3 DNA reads TGTGCCAGCAATGACAGAAAATACGAGCAGTACTTC.

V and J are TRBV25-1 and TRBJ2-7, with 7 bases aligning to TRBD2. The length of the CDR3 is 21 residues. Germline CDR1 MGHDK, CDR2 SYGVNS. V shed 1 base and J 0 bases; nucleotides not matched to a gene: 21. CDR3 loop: CASSEWGRLAYSGWYSYEQYF. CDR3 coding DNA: TGTGCCAGCAGTGAATGGGGGAGACTCGCTTATAGCGGGTGGTACTCCTACGAGCAGTACTTC.

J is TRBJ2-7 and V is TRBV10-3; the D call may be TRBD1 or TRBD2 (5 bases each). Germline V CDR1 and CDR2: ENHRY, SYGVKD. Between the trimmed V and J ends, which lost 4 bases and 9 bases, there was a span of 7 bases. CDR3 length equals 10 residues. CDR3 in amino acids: CAISGDGQYF. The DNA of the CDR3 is TGTGCCATCAGTGGGGACGGGCAGTACTTC.

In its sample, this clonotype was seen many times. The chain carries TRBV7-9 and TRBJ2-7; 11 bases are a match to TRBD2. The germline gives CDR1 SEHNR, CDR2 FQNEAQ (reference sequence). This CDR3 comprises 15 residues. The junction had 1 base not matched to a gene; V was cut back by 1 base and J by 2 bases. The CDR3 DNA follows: TGTGCCAGCAGCTTAGTACTAGCGGGAGCCTACGAGCAGTACTTC. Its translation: CASSLVLAGAYEQYF.

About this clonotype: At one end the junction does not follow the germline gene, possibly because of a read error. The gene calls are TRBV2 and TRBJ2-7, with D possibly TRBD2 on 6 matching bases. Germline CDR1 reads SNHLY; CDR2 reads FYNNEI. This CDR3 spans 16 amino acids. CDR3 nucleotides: TGTGCCAGCAGTGGGCTGGCAGGGAAGGACTACTACGAGCGGTACTTC. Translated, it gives CASSGLAGKDYYERYF.

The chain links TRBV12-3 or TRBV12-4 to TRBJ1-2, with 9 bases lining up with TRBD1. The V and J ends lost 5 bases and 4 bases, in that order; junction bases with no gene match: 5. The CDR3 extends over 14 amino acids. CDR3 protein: CASSNLGQGYGYTF. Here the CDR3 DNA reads TGTGCCAGCAGTAACCTGGGACAGGGCTATGGCTACACCTTC.